These T cell receptor beta chains were read from a single sample in a study of beta chain features in type 1 diabetes. The table came from immunoSEQ multiplex PCR; TCRdb's copy has only in-frame clones and leaves some out. The sample lists 200,000 to 250,000 clones; around 10% were seen once. The sample comprised naive CD4+ T cells from blood. The receptors originated from a woman aged 18 to 35 in good health. Each CDR3 is given with its conserved first and last residue. The D gene is left open where the match is weak. Clone size is not always given. Where it is, it says once, few, many or a class for expanded clones.

CDR3 DNA: TGTGCCAGCAGATCTACCAATGAGCAGTTCTTC
CDR3 protein: CASRSTNEQFF
V gene: TRBV7-2
clone size: many
J gene: TRBJ2-1
D gene: .

CDR3 DNA: TGTGCCAGCAGTTTATCGTCCCGGGTCGAGCAGTACTTC
CDR3 protein: CASSLSSRVEQYF
V gene: TRBV27
clone size: .
J gene: TRBJ2-7
D gene: .

CDR3 DNA: TGTGCCAGTAGTCCCCAAGTTAGCGGGAGGAAGAATGAGCAGTTCTTC
CDR3 protein: CASSPQVSGRKNEQFF
V gene: TRBV19
clone size: .
J gene: TRBJ2-1
D gene: TRBD2

CDR3 DNA: TGTGCCAGCAGCTTACCGGCAGGGGGTTTTTCTGGCTACACCTTC
CDR3 protein: CASSLPAGGFSGYTF
V gene: TRBV7-9
clone size: .
J gene: TRBJ1-2
D gene: TRBD1

CDR3 DNA: TGTGCCAGCAGCCTGCGGGACAGGCAAGAGACCCAGTACTTC
CDR3 protein: CASSLRDRQETQYF
V gene: TRBV9
clone size: few
J gene: TRBJ2-5
D gene: TRBD1

CDR3 DNA: TGTGCCAGCTCACCGCCCTCCACGCTAGGAGAGCAGTACTTC
CDR3 protein: CASSPPSTLGEQYF
V gene: TRBV18
clone size: many
J gene: TRBJ2-7
D gene: .

CDR3 DNA: TGTGCCAGCAGCTTAAGGTTTGGACTAGCGGGAGCTAGATCGAATGAGCAGTTCTTC
CDR3 protein: CASSLRFGLAGARSNEQFF
V gene: TRBV11-2
clone size: few
J gene: TRBJ2-1
D gene: TRBD2

CDR3 DNA: TGTGCCAGCAATACAGGGTACGGCCCCAATCAGCCCCAGCATTTT
CDR3 protein: CASNTGYGPNQPQHF
V gene: TRBV6-1
clone size: .
J gene: TRBJ1-5
D gene: .

CDR3 DNA: TGTGCCAGCAGCACCCACAGGAATGCGAACACTGAAGCTTTCTTT
CDR3 protein: CASSTHRNANTEAFF
V gene: TRBV7-2
clone size: .
J gene: TRBJ1-1
D gene: .

CDR3 DNA: TGTGCCAGCAGGGGAGGGCCCTACAATGAGCAGTTCTTC
CDR3 protein: CASRGGPYNEQFF
V gene: TRBV6-5
clone size: .
J gene: TRBJ2-1
D gene: TRBD2

CDR3 DNA: TGTGCCTGGAGTACCCTCAGGGGGAGATATCAGCCCCAGCATTTT
CDR3 protein: CAWSTLRGRYQPQHF
V gene: TRBV30
clone size: few
J gene: TRBJ1-5
D gene: TRBD1

CDR3 DNA: TGTGCCAGCAGCTCATTCACGACAGGGGGCCAGGAGACCCAGTACTTC
CDR3 protein: CASSSFTTGGQETQYF
V gene: TRBV11-2
clone size: .
J gene: TRBJ2-5
D gene: TRBD1

CDR3 DNA: TGTGCCAGCAGTGCGGCGGGACAGGGGTTTTCACCCCTCCACTTT
CDR3 protein: CASSAAGQGFSPLHF
V gene: TRBV9
clone size: many
J gene: TRBJ1-6
D gene: TRBD1

CDR3 DNA: TGTGCCTGGAGTGTGGAGGGTTACAGGTCGGGCACTGAAGCTTTCTTT
CDR3 protein: CAWSVEGYRSGTEAFF
V gene: TRBV30
clone size: few
J gene: TRBJ1-1
D gene: .

CDR3 DNA: TGTGCCAGCAGTGAAGCGCTTAAAGGGAGGACCGGGGAGCTGTTTTTT
CDR3 protein: CASSEALKGRTGELFF
V gene: TRBV2
clone size: .
J gene: TRBJ2-2
D gene: .

CDR3 DNA: TGTGCCAGCAGCACGTCCCCACTCACCCGCTCCTACGAGCAGTACTTC
CDR3 protein: CASSTSPLTRSYEQYF
V gene: TRBV7-9
clone size: many
J gene: TRBJ2-7
D gene: .

CDR3 DNA: TGTGCCAGCAGCTTAGGGACAGGGGGACTGTTTTTT
CDR3 protein: CASSLGTGGLFF
V gene: TRBV11-2
clone size: few
J gene: TRBJ1-4
D gene: TRBD1

CDR3 DNA: TGTGCCAGCAGCGTAGAGGAGGATACGCAGTATTTT
CDR3 protein: CASSVEEDTQYF
V gene: TRBV9
clone size: few
J gene: TRBJ2-3
D gene: .

CDR3 DNA: TGTGCCAGTAGTATGGGCAGGGTCCGAGACAATGAGCAGTTCTTC
CDR3 protein: CASSMGRVRDNEQFF
V gene: TRBV19
clone size: .
J gene: TRBJ2-1
D gene: .

CDR3 DNA: TGTGCCAGCAGCTTAGTCCAAGGGGCGCGGGGAAACACCATATATTTT
CDR3 protein: CASSLVQGARGNTIYF
V gene: TRBV7-9
clone size: .
J gene: TRBJ1-3
D gene: .

CDR3 DNA: TGCGCCAGCAGCTTGGAACCGGACAACCCCTACGAGCAGTACTTC
CDR3 protein: CASSLEPDNPYEQYF
V gene: TRBV5-1
clone size: .
J gene: TRBJ2-7
D gene: .

CDR3 DNA: TGTGCCAGCAGCTTGCGCAGGGATAATACTGAAGCTTTCTTT
CDR3 protein: CASSLRRDNTEAFF
V gene: TRBV5-6
clone size: few
J gene: TRBJ1-1
D gene: .

CDR3 DNA: TGCGCCAGCAGCACGGGACAGCTCAATCAGCCCCAGCATTTT
CDR3 protein: CASSTGQLNQPQHF
V gene: TRBV5-1
clone size: .
J gene: TRBJ1-5
D gene: TRBD1

CDR3 DNA: TGTGCCAGCAGCTTACGTTCCCAAGGCGGTCAGCCCCAGCATTTT
CDR3 protein: CASSLRSQGGQPQHF
V gene: TRBV11-2
clone size: .
J gene: TRBJ1-5
D gene: .

CDR3 DNA: TGTGCCAGCTCAGCCACGACAGGACCCCTCACCTTC
CDR3 protein: CASSATTGPLTF
V gene: TRBV18
clone size: .
J gene: TRBJ1-2
D gene: .

CDR3 DNA: TGTGCCAGCAGCGTCGCCGGGACACCGAACACCGGGGAGCTGTTTTTT
CDR3 protein: CASSVAGTPNTGELFF
V gene: TRBV9
clone size: .
J gene: TRBJ2-2
D gene: .

CDR3 DNA: TGCAGCGTCAATTGGGGGGGACCCGCTGAAGCTTTCTTT
CDR3 protein: CSVNWGGPAEAFF
V gene: TRBV29-1
clone size: few
J gene: TRBJ1-1
D gene: .

CDR3 DNA: TGTGCCAGCAGAACGGGACAGGGGTTGGTTGGCTACACCTTC
CDR3 protein: CASRTGQGLVGYTF
V gene: TRBV2
clone size: .
J gene: TRBJ1-2
D gene: TRBD1

CDR3 DNA: TGTGCCAGTAGTCTCGGGTCCCTGGAGATCGAACCCCAGCATTTT
CDR3 protein: CASSLGSLEIEPQHF
V gene: TRBV19
clone size: few
J gene: TRBJ1-5
D gene: .

CDR3 DNA: TGTGCCTGGAGTCCAACAGGGAACACTGAAGCTTTCTTT
CDR3 protein: CAWSPTGNTEAFF
V gene: TRBV30
clone size: .
J gene: TRBJ1-1
D gene: .

CDR3 DNA: TGTGCCTGGATTCCCATTGGCGGGATTAACAATGAGCAGTTCTTC
CDR3 protein: CAWIPIGGINNEQFF
V gene: TRBV30
clone size: .
J gene: TRBJ2-1
D gene: .

CDR3 DNA: TGTGCCACTTCCCAGGGTCGCAATAGCAATCAGCCCCAGCATTTT
CDR3 protein: CATSQGRNSNQPQHF
V gene: TRBV6-1
clone size: once
J gene: TRBJ1-5
D gene: .

CDR3 DNA: TGTGCCACTAAGGGACAGGGCGATGGGTACAATGAGCAGTTCTTC
CDR3 protein: CATKGQGDGYNEQFF
V gene: TRBV27
clone size: few
J gene: TRBJ2-1
D gene: TRBD1

CDR3 DNA: TGTGCCAGCAGTACTTCTGCGGGAGGGCCCCGCTACAATGAGCAGTTCTTC
CDR3 protein: CASSTSAGGPRYNEQFF
V gene: TRBV25-1
clone size: .
J gene: TRBJ2-1
D gene: TRBD2

CDR3 DNA: TGCGCCAGCAGCTTGGCGACAGGGGGCACCGGGGAGCTGTTTTTT
CDR3 protein: CASSLATGGTGELFF
V gene: TRBV5-1
clone size: few
J gene: TRBJ2-2
D gene: TRBD1

CDR3 DNA: TGTGCCAGCAGCCCCGTGGCAGGGGGAACAGATACGCAGTATTTT
CDR3 protein: CASSPVAGGTDTQYF
V gene: TRBV11-2
clone size: few
J gene: TRBJ2-3
D gene: TRBD1

CDR3 DNA: TGTGCCAGCAGCGCCGCCGGGACTAGCGGGACTTACGAGCAGTACTTC
CDR3 protein: CASSAAGTSGTYEQYF
V gene: TRBV5-4
clone size: few
J gene: TRBJ2-7
D gene: TRBD2

CDR3 DNA: TGTGCCAGCAGTGACTCGGCAGGGGGAGATAATTCACCCCTCCACTTT
CDR3 protein: CASSDSAGGDNSPLHF
V gene: TRBV6-4
clone size: .
J gene: TRBJ1-6
D gene: TRBD1

CDR3 DNA: TGTGCCAGCAGCTTTGCAACTAGCGGCCCCTACGAGCAGTACTTC
CDR3 protein: CASSFATSGPYEQYF
V gene: TRBV5-4
clone size: few
J gene: TRBJ2-7
D gene: TRBD2

CDR3 DNA: TGTGCCAGCGCGGACTACCTTGTGCAGTTCTTC
CDR3 protein: CASADYLVQFF
V gene: TRBV2
clone size: .
J gene: TRBJ2-1
D gene: .

CDR3 DNA: TGTGCCAGCAGCCCCCGACTAGCGGGGGGGCGCTTTGAGCAGTTCTTC
CDR3 protein: CASSPRLAGGRFEQFF
V gene: TRBV9
clone size: few
J gene: TRBJ2-1
D gene: TRBD2

CDR3 DNA: TGTGCCAGCAGCCCCACCGGGACAGCCTCCTACGAGCAGTACTTC
CDR3 protein: CASSPTGTASYEQYF
V gene: TRBV6-5
clone size: .
J gene: TRBJ2-7
D gene: TRBD1

CDR3 DNA: TGTGCCAGCAGTATAAGACAGATCACAGATACGCAGTATTTT
CDR3 protein: CASSIRQITDTQYF
V gene: TRBV27
clone size: .
J gene: TRBJ2-3
D gene: .

CDR3 DNA: TGTGCCAGCAGCGAGGGACAGACGAACACTGAAGCTTTCTTT
CDR3 protein: CASSEGQTNTEAFF
V gene: TRBV7-2
clone size: .
J gene: TRBJ1-1
D gene: TRBD1

CDR3 DNA: TGTGCCAGCAGCTTGTACGCGGTTATGAACACCGGGGAGCTGTTTTTT
CDR3 protein: CASSLYAVMNTGELFF
V gene: TRBV5-6
clone size: .
J gene: TRBJ2-2
D gene: .

CDR3 DNA: TGTGCCAGCTCACCCGGATTAGGGGACGAGCAGTACTTC
CDR3 protein: CASSPGLGDEQYF
V gene: TRBV18
clone size: .
J gene: TRBJ2-7
D gene: .

CDR3 DNA: TGTGCCAGCAGCTTAGTGTACGGTGCGACAGGGCTAGGGGATACGCAGTATTTT
CDR3 protein: CASSLVYGATGLGDTQYF
V gene: TRBV11-2
clone size: .
J gene: TRBJ2-3
D gene: TRBD1

CDR3 DNA: TGTGCCAGCAGCCTAATCGGGGCAGATACGCAGTATTTT
CDR3 protein: CASSLIGADTQYF
V gene: TRBV27
clone size: few
J gene: TRBJ2-3
D gene: .

CDR3 DNA: TGCGCCAGCAGCTTGGTAGGTCAGGGAAGGAACACTGAAGCTTTCTTT
CDR3 protein: CASSLVGQGRNTEAFF
V gene: TRBV5-1
clone size: few
J gene: TRBJ1-1
D gene: .

CDR3 DNA: TGCGCCAGCAGCGCCGGACAGGGGTCCCCCGAGCAGTACTTC
CDR3 protein: CASSAGQGSPEQYF
V gene: TRBV5-1
clone size: few
J gene: TRBJ2-7
D gene: TRBD1

CDR3 DNA: TGTGCCAGCAGCAGCTACGCCGGGACACGAACCTACGAGCAGTACTTC
CDR3 protein: CASSSYAGTRTYEQYF
V gene: TRBV7-9
clone size: many
J gene: TRBJ2-7
D gene: .

CDR3 DNA: TGCGCCAGCAGCCAAGACTGGGCGAGTATCAAAGAGACCCAGTACTTC
CDR3 protein: CASSQDWASIKETQYF
V gene: TRBV4-1
clone size: few
J gene: TRBJ2-5
D gene: .